Following are 4 T cell receptor beta chains from one sample sequenced in a study of T cell repertoires in cytomegalovirus infection. TCRdb passed the reads through MiXCR, listing each CDR3 protein once. Seen here are about 320,000 distinct CDR3 sequences, roughly 9.5% observed once, and the top ten hold 3.5% to 4.5%. The sample was PBMCs. The receptors derive from a human donor in good health (CMV status not recorded). Some clones in this sample may be carry-over from other donors' samples.

J is TRBJ1-6 and V is TRBV6-5; 7 bases are a match to TRBD1. CDR3 size: 16 residues. V trimming: 5 bases; J trimming: 10 bases; junction bases outside the gene matches: 14. Germline CDR1 MNHEY, CDR2 SVGAGI. CDR3 in DNA: TGTGCCAGCAGTCCCGCCGGCAGACAGGGACGCTCACCCCTCCACTTT. This codes for CASSPAGRQGRSPLHF.

The chain is built from TRBV7-2 and TRBJ2-7; perhaps TRBD1 as D (5 bases). The V gene's germline CDR1 is SGHTA and CDR2 FQGNSA. The V gene lost 5 bases and the J gene lost 4 bases, with 12 bases spanning the gap. The CDR3 totals 13 residues. The CDR3 nucleotides read TGTGCCAGCAGCCCCAGAAGACAGTACGAGCAGTACTTC. It codes for CASSPRRQYEQYF.

At least ten counts were recorded for this clonotype. The V gene is TRBV28, the J gene TRBJ2-5; 9 bases map to TRBD1. J was trimmed by 5 bases and V by 8 bases; bases with no gene match: 12. Germline V gene lookup returns CDR1 MDHEN and CDR2 SYDVKM. This CDR3 has 15 residues. The CDR3 sequence: CASATGQGIRETQYF. The CDR3 nucleotides read TGTGCCAGCGCTACGGGACAGGGAATACGGGAGACCCAGTACTTC.

The chain couples TRBV7-3 to TRBJ2-7; D is undetermined. The germline V and J ends were trimmed by 2 bases and 10 bases, with 12 bases remaining between them. This CDR3 comprises 12 residues. Germline V gives CDR1 SGHTA, CDR2 FQGTGA. The CDR3 nucleotides are TGTGCCAGCAGCTTATCAGTAGAATCCCAGTACTTC. Translating it yields CASSLSVESQYF.